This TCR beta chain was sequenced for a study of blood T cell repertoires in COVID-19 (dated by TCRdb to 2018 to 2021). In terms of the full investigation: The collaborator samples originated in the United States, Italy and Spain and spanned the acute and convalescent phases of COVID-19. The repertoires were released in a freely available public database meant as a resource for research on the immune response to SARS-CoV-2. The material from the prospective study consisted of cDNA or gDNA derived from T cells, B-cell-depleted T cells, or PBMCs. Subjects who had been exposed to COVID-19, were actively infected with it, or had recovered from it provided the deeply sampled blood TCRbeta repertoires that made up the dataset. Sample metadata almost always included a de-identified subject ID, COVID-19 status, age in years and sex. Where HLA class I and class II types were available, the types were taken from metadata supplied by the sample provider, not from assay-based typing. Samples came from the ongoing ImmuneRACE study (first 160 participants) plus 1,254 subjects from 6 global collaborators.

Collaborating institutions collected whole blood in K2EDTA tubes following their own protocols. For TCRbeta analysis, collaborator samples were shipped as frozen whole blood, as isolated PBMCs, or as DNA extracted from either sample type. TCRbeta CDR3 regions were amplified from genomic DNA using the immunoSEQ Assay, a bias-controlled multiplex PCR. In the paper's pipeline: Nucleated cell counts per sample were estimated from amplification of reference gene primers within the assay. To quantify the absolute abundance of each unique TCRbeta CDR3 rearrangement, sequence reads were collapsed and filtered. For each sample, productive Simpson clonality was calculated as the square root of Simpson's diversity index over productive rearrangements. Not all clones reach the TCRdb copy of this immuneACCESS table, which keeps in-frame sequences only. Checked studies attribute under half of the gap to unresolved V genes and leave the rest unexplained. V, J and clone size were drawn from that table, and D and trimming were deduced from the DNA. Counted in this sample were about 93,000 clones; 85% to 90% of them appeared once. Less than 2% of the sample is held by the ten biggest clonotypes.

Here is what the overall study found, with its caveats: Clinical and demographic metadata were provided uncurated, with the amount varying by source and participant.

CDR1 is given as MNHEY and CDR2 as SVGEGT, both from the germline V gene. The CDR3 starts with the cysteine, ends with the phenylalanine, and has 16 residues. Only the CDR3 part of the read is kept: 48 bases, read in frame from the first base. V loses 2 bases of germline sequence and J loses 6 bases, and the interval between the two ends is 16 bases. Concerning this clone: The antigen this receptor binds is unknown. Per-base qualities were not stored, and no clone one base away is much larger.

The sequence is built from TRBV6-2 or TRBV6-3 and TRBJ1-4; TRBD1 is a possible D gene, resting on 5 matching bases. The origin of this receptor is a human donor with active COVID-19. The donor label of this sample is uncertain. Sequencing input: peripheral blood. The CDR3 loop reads CASSYRKGNHDEKLFF. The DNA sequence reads TGTGCCAGCAGTTACCGTAAGGGGAACCACGATGAAAAACTGTTTTTT.